A selection of T cell receptor beta chains follows, all from one sample in a study of T cells in localized non-small cell lung cancer. Profiling relied on immunoSEQ multiplex PCR, and the TCRdb table lists in-frame clones only, not all of them. Found here are 15,000 to 20,000 clones, more than 65% of them singletons; the top ten hold approximately 28%. The specimen comprised peripheral blood, sampled before any cancer treatment. The receptors shown here come from a male donor at least 60 years old with stage I lung adenocarcinoma. CDR3s include the opening cysteine and the closing phenylalanine or tryptophan. The D gene is left open where the match is weak. Size tells how often a clone was seen (once, few, many) or the class of an expanded clone, and some rows leave it out.

TRBV21-1,NA,TRBJ1-6,NA,CASSTQLGEASYNSPLHF,TGTGCCAGCAGCACCCAATTGGGGGAGGCCTCCTATAATTCACCCCTCCACTTT
TRBV10-3,NA,TRBJ2-7,NA,CASMGLSYEQYF,TGTGCCTCCATGGGCCTCTCCTACGAGCAGTACTTC
TRBV5-8,TRBD1,TRBJ2-7,NA,CASRQGPSYEQYF,TGTGCCAGCCGACAGGGACCGTCCTACGAGCAGTACTTC
TRBV27,TRBD1,TRBJ1-5,NA,CASSSARGRSNQPQHF,TGTGCCAGCAGTTCGGCCAGGGGGCGTAGCAATCAGCCCCAGCATTTT
TRBV5-1,TRBD1,TRBJ2-7,NA,CASSWGTGRNEQYF,TGCGCCAGCAGCTGGGGGACAGGGAGGAACGAGCAGTACTTC
TRBV19,TRBD1,TRBJ2-7,NA,CASRTTGGSYEQYF,TGTGCCAGCCGGACAACAGGGGGCTCGTACGAGCAGTACTTC
TRBV6-1,TRBD1,TRBJ1-2,NA,CASSEWTGPNYGYTF,TGTGCCAGCAGTGAATGGACAGGGCCTAACTATGGCTACACCTTC
TRBV19,TRBD1,TRBJ1-1,once,CASSIFRDRGNTEAFF,TGTGCCAGTAGTATCTTCCGGGACAGGGGGAACACTGAAGCTTTCTTT
TRBV4-1,NA,TRBJ2-3,NA,CASSPAGTTDTQYF,TGCGCCAGCAGCCCCGCAGGTACCACAGATACGCAGTATTTT
TRBV4-3,TRBD2,TRBJ2-1,NA,CASSQDPAGDSNEQFF,TGCGCCAGCAGCCAAGACCCAGCGGGAGATTCCAATGAGCAGTTCTTC
TRBV29-1,TRBD1,TRBJ2-1,NA,CSVTRTGRDYNEQFF,TGCAGCGTGACCCGGACAGGGAGAGACTACAATGAGCAGTTCTTC
TRBV30,NA,TRBJ1-5,NA,CAWSRGGVGTNQPQHF,TGTGCCTGGAGTCGGGGAGGGGTTGGAACGAATCAGCCCCAGCATTTT
TRBV5-4,NA,TRBJ2-5,few,CASSGPLAETQYF,TGTGCCAGCAGCGGGCCTTTAGCAGAGACCCAGTACTTC
TRBV9,NA,TRBJ2-2,NA,CASSVEDVTVNTGELFF,TGTGCCAGCAGCGTAGAGGACGTGACAGTCAACACCGGGGAGCTGTTTTTT
TRBV25-1,TRBD1,TRBJ1-2,NA,CASSETGGGYTF,TGTGCCAGCAGTGAGACAGGGGGGGGCTACACCTTC
TRBV5-4,TRBD2,TRBJ2-2,NA,CASSLTGGSGETGELFF,TGTGCCAGCAGCTTGACTGGCGGGAGTGGAGAAACCGGGGAGCTGTTTTTT
TRBV27,TRBD2,TRBJ2-3,NA,CASSLSGAADTQYF,TGTGCCAGCAGTTTAAGCGGGGCGGCAGATACGCAGTATTTT
TRBV9,NA,TRBJ2-5,once,CASSALSGYQETQYF,TGTGCCAGCAGCGCTCTCTCGGGGTACCAAGAGACCCAGTACTTC
TRBV4-1,NA,TRBJ2-3,NA,CASSQESRGPLSFTDTQYF,TGCGCCAGCAGCCAAGAAAGCAGGGGCCCCCTCTCCTTCACAGATACGCAGTATTTT
TRBV4-2,TRBD1,TRBJ2-7,medium-sized,CASSHPGQGTEQYF,TGTGCCAGCAGCCATCCCGGACAGGGGACAGAGCAGTACTTC
TRBV30,TRBD1,TRBJ2-4,NA,CAWSGGTGEAKNIQYF,TGTGCCTGGAGTGGAGGGACAGGGGAGGCCAAAAACATTCAGTACTTC
TRBV18,NA,TRBJ2-3,NA,CASSPSRGDTQYF,TGTGCCAGCTCACCAAGTAGGGGTGATACGCAGTATTTT
TRBV2,NA,TRBJ2-4,NA,CASSEDMVAGTAKNIQYF,TGTGCCAGCAGTGAAGACATGGTAGCCGGGACGGCCAAAAACATTCAGTACTTC
TRBV18,NA,TRBJ1-4,NA,CASSQGLEEKLFF,TGTGCCAGCTCACAGGGGCTTGAGGAAAAACTGTTTTTT
TRBV9,TRBD2,TRBJ2-2,NA,CASSVVPTGTSGSSTGELFF,TGTGCCAGCAGCGTAGTCCCCACCGGGACTAGCGGGAGTAGCACCGGGGAGCTGTTTTTT
TRBV29-1,NA,TRBJ2-5,NA,CSVNETQYF,TGCAGCGTTAACGAGACCCAGTACTTC
TRBV7-6,NA,TRBJ2-7,NA,CASSLNGAAKDYEQYF,TGTGCCAGCAGCTTAAATGGGGCAGCCAAGGACTACGAGCAGTACTTC
TRBV20-1,NA,TRBJ2-7,once,CSARSGYEQYF,TGCAGTGCGCGCTCCGGATACGAGCAGTACTTC
TRBV19,NA,TRBJ1-2,NA,CASSGGYYGYTF,TGTGCCAGTAGTGGCGGGTACTATGGCTACACCTTC
TRBV7-8,TRBD2,TRBJ2-1,NA,CASSPPGLAGTEQFF,TGTGCCAGCAGTCCACCGGGACTAGCGGGGACTGAGCAGTTCTTC
TRBV2,NA,TRBJ2-5,NA,CASSEVPGAAETQYF,TGTGCCAGCAGTGAAGTCCCAGGGGCGGCGGAGACCCAGTACTTC
TRBV6-6,NA,TRBJ1-5,NA,CASRGESSNQPQHF,TGTGCCAGCAGAGGGGAATCAAGCAATCAGCCCCAGCATTTT
TRBV5-6,NA,TRBJ1-1,NA,CASSYTGLMNTEAFF,TGTGCCAGCAGCTACACAGGGCTTATGAACACTGAAGCTTTCTTT
TRBV28,NA,TRBJ2-4,NA,CASSFRVAKNIQYF,TGTGCCAGCAGTTTCCGGGTTGCCAAAAACATTCAGTACTTC
TRBV30,TRBD1,TRBJ2-3,NA,CAWGTGRDTQYF,TGTGCCTGGGGGACAGGACGAGATACGCAGTATTTT
TRBV28,TRBD1,TRBJ2-1,NA,CASQIPGQGFEQFF,TGTGCCAGCCAAATTCCTGGACAGGGGTTTGAGCAGTTCTTC
TRBV2,NA,TRBJ2-5,NA,CASSGDEIGPSLEAQYF,TGTGCCAGCAGTGGGGACGAAATCGGACCCTCCCTAGAGGCCCAGTACTTC
TRBV7-9,TRBD2,TRBJ2-5,NA,CASSLEAPQGGETQYF,TGTGCCAGCAGCTTAGAGGCCCCCCAGGGAGGGGAGACCCAGTACTTC
TRBV5-4,NA,TRBJ2-7,NA,CASSSGEGTLYYYEQYF,TGTGCCAGCAGCTCCGGAGAGGGGACTCTCTACTACTACGAGCAGTACTTC